The subject of this entry is one T cell receptor (beta chain). This specimen belongs to a study of patients and donors after allogeneic stem cell transplantation. TCRdb ran MiXCR on the RT-PCR reads and lists one entry per CDR3 protein. The data hold 920,000 or so distinct CDR3 sequences, with roughly 18% observed a single time. The CDR3 is 11 amino acids. Trimming shortened V by 5 bases and J by 8 bases, and 7 bases separated the two germline ends. Germline lookup yields CDR1 SEHNR and CDR2 FQNEAQ (reference sequence). V and J are TRBV7-9 and TRBJ2-1; no definite D call. This clonotype originated in a human donor who was either an allogeneic HSCT recipient or a stem cell or donor lymphocyte infusion donor (not recorded which). It is not recorded whose cells these are; they may come from a transplant donor. Sequencing input: blood, either unsorted or a sorted T cell fraction (not recorded which). For the CDR3, the DNA is TGTGCCAGCAGCCCGCTCCATGAGCAGTTCTTC. This gives the protein CASSPLHEQFF.